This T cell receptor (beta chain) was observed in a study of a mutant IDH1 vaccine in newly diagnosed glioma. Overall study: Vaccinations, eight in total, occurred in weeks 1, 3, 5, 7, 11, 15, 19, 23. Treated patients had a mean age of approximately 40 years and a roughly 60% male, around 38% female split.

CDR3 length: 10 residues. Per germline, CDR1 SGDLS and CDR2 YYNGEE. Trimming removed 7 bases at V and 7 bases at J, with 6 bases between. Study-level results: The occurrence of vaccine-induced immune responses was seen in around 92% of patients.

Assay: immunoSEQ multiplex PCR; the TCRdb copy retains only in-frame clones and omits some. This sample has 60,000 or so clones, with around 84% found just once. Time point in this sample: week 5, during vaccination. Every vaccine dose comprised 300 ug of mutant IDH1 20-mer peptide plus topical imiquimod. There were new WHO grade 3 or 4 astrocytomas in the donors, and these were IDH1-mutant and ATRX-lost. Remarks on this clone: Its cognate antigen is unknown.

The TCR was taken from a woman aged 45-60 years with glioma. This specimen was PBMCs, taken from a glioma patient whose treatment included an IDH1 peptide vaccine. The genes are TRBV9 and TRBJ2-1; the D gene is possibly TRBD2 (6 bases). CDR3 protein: CASGGNEQFF. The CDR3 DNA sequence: TGTGCCAGCGGAGGGAATGAGCAGTTCTTC.